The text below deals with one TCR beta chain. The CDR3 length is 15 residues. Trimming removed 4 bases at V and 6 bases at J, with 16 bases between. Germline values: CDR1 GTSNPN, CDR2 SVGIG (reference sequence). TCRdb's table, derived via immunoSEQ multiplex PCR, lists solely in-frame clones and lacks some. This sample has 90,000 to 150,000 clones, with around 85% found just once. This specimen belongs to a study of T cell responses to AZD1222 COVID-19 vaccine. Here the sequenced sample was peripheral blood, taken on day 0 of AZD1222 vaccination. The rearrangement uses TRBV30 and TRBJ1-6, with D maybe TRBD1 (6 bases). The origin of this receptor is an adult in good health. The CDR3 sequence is CAWILGGIINSPLHF. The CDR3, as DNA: TGTGCCTGGATCCTAGGGGGAATAATTAATTCACCCCTCCACTTT.